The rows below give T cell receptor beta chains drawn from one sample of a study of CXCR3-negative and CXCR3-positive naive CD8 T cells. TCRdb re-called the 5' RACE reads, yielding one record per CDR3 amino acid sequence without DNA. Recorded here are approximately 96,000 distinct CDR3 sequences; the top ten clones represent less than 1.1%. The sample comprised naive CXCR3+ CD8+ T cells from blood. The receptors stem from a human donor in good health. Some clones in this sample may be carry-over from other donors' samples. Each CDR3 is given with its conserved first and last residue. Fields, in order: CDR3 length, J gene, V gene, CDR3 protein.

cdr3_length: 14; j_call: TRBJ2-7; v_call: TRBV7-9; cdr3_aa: CASTGLQVHYEQYF
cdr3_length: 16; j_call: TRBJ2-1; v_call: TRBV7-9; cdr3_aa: CASSSTGTGNYNEQFF
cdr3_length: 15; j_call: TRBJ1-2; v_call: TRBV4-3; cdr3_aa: CASSQGGRGADGYTF
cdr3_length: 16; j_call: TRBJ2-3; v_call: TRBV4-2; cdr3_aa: CASSQQGPVLDGTQYF
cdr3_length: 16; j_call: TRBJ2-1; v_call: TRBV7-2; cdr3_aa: CASSLIAASSYNEQFF
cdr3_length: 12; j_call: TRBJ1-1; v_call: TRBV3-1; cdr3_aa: CASSPTREEAFF
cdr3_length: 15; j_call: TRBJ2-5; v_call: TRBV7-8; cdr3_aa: CASSLVGQVVETQYF
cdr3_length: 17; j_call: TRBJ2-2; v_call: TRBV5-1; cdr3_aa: CASSWTSGGANTGELFF
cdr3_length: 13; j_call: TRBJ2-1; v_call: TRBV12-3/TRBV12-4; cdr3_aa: CASRLAGYNEQFF
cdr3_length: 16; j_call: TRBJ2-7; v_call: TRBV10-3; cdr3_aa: CAISEAASGASYEQYF
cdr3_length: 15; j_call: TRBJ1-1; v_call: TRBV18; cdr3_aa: CASSPLRVDFTEAFF
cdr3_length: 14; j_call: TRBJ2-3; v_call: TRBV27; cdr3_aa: CASSYNLDSDTQYF
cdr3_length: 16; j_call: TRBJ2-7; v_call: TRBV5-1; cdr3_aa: CASRSFGQGQSDEQYF
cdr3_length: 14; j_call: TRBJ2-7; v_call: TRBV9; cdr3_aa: CASSLTGVSYEQYF
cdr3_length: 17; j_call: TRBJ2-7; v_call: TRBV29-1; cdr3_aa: CSVEGGTPNWGLYEQYF
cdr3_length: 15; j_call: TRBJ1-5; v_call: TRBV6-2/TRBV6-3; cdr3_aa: CASSYWGASNQPQHF
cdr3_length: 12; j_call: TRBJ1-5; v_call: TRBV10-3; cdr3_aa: CAISGSNQPQHF
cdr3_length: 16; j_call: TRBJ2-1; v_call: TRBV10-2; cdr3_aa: CASKGLAGSSYNEQFF
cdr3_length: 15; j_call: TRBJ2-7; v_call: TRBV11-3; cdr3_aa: CASSWGEDRSYEQYF
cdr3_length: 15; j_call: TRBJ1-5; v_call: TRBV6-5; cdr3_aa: CASSHSGEDNQPQHF
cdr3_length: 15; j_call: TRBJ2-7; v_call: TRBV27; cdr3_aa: CASSTPGEGLHEQYF
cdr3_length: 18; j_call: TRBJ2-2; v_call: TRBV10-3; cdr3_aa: CAVSVEETGVPLPGELFF
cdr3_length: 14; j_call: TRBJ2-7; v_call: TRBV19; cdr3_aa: CASSINHGPYEQYF
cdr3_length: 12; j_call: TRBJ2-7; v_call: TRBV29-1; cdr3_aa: CSVEYSSYEQYF
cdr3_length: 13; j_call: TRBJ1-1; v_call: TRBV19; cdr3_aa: CASSWTENTEAFF
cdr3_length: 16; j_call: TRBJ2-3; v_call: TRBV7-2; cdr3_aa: CASSSYGGAGTDTQYF
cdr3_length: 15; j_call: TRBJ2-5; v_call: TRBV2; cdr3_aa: CALSTSGGNQETQYF
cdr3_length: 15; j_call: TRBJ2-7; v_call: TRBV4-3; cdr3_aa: CASSQDEGDPYEQYF
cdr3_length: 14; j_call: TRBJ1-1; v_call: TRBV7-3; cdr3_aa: CASSSGQGAAEAFF
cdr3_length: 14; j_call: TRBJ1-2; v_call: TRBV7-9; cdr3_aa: CASSLGQTGYGYTF
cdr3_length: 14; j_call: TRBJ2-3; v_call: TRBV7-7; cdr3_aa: CASSLGLAGDTQYF
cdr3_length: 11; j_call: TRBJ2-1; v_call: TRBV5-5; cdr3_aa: CASSPEGEQFF
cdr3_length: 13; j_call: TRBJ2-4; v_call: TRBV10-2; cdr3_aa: CASSGLTGVEQYF
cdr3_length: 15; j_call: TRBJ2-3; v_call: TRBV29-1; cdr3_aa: CSVEAWGYSTYTQYF
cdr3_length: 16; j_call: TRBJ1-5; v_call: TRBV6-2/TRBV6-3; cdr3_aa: CASSYEAGQDPWAQHF
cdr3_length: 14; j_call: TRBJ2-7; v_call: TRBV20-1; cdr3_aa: CSARVAGGPYEQYF
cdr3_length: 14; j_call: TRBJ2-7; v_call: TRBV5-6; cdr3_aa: CASSLVSWPYEQYF
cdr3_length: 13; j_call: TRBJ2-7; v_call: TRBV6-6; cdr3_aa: CASSEHKDYEQYF
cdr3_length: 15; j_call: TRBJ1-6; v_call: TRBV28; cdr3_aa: CASSQPPDTVGPLHF
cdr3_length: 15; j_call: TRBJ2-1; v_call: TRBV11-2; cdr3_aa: CASSLDEGALNEQFF
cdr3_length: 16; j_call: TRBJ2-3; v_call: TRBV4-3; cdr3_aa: CASSQDLASGPDTQYF
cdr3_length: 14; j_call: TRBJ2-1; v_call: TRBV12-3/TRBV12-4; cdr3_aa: CASSFGSSQGEQFF
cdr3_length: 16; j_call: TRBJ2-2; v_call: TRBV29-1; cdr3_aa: CSVEADRGENTGELFF
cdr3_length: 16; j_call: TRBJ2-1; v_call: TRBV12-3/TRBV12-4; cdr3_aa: CASSEGISGRAHEQFF
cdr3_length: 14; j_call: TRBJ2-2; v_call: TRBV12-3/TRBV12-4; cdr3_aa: CASSSRSSTGELFF
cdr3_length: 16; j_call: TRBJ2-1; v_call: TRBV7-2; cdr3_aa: CASSLVWGLGLNEQFF
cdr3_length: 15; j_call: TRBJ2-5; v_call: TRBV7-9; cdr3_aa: CASSTSGDRGETQYF
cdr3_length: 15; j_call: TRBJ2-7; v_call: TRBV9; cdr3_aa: CASSVGTSGNYEQYF
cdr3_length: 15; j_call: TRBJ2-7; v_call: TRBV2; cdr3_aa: CASSEPQGFTYEQYF
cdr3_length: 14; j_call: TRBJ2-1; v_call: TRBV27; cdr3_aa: CASSTGSSYNEQFF
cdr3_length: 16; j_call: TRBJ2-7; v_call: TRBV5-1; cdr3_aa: CASSYGQGLSSYEQYF
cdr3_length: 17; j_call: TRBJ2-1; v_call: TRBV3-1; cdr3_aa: CASSQVAGGRTYNEQFF
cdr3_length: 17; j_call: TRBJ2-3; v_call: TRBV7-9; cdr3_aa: CASSTTVRTGRTDTQYF
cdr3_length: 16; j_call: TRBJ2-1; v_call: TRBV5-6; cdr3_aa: CASSWGLAGVFHEQFF
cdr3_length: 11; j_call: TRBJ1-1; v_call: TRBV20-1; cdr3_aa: CSPGEYTEAFF
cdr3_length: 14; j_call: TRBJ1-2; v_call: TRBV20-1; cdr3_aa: CSARGQGDNYGYTF
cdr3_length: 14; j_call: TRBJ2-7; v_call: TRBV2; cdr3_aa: CASSGWTGASEQYF
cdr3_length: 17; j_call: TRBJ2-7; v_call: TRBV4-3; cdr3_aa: CASSQDPGSGGAYEQYF
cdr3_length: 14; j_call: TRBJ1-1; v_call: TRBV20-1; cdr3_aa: CSAKPPDWNTEAFF
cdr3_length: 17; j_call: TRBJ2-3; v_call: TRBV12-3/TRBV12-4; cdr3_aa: CASSPLMYGNQADTQYF